This T cell receptor (beta chain) was observed in a study of beta chain features in type 1 diabetes. At the level of the study: No patient-donor differences in age, gender, total cells or subset yield. The study examined more than 100,000,000 sorted cells across all samples. Findings and caveats of the study: Type 1 diabetes patients showed a moderate but significant shortening of TCRB CDR3s in all four CD4+ subsets.

All of the isolated RNA was reverse transcribed, so expressed TCRB transcripts were sequenced. Assay: immunoSEQ multiplex PCR; the TCRdb copy retains only in-frame clones and omits some. Of roughly 180,000 clones in the sample, roughly 8% were seen once. This clone was counted a few times. Its antigen is as yet unknown. Germline CDR1 is SGDLS and CDR2 is YYNGEE. J was trimmed by 4 bases and V by 0 bases; bases with no gene match: 7. The CDR3 length is 16 residues. The material sequenced was central memory CD4+ T cells from blood. The J gene is TRBJ2-3, the V gene TRBV9; TRBD1 agrees at 8 bases. The sequence came from a woman aged 40-49 years with type 1 diabetes. As DNA, the CDR3 is TGTGCCAGCAGCGTAGGTGGACAGGGATTATCAGATACGCAGTATTTT. Protein: CASSVGGQGLSDTQYF.